The sequence of this T cell receptor (beta chain) was determined in a study of CD8+ T cells in alopecia areata. General study results and limits: Alopecia totalis/universalis scalp especially showed more expanded CD8+ clones than normal scalp.

Sequencing templates came from extracted RNA that was reverse transcribed into cDNA. The table came from immunoSEQ multiplex PCR; TCRdb's copy has only in-frame clones and leaves some out. The table records 130,000 or so clones, roughly 50% of them present only once. The CDR3 consists of 16 residues. Germline CDR1 and CDR2: MNHNY and SVGAGI (reference sequence). V lost 4 bases and J 5 bases, leaving 20 bases between the germline ends. Comments on this clone: Its antigen is unknown.

Samples from alopecia areata patients were lesional scalp punch biopsies and peripheral blood. The J gene is TRBJ2-5, the V gene TRBV6-6; D gene uncertain. The material sequenced was NKG2D-low CD8+ T cells sorted from blood. The receptor was isolated from a human donor with alopecia areata. The CDR3 is CASSSPETSSAETQYF. CDR3 nucleotide sequence: TGTGCCAGCAGTTCCCCTGAGACATCTTCGGCTGAGACCCAGTACTTC.